The 5 T cell receptor beta chains listed next were all sequenced from one sample in a study of cytomegalovirus exposure and HLA in healthy donors. The table came from immunoSEQ multiplex PCR; TCRdb's copy has only in-frame clones and leaves some out. The sample yields around 140,000 clones, 89% seen once. Material for sequencing was PBMCs. These receptors were collected from a woman aged 18-30 years in good health and CMV-seronegative.

The chain has TRBV11-2 and TRBJ2-7; D remains ambiguous. There are 14 residues in the CDR3. V was trimmed by 0 bases and J by 6 bases, leaving 12 bases between them. The germline V gene has CDR1 SGHAT and CDR2 FQNNGV. The CDR3 sequence is CASSLDPELREQYF. CDR3 sequence (DNA): TGTGCCAGCAGCTTAGATCCGGAGTTACGCGAGCAGTACTTC.

This clone was seen once. The V gene is TRBV6-5, the J gene TRBJ2-3, with D possibly being TRBD2 (6 bases). The V end was cut by 6 bases, the J end by 5 bases, with 12 bases between. Germline lookup yields CDR1 MNHEY and CDR2 SVGAGI. This CDR3 region has 13 residues. The CDR3 loop reads CASRSGLLDTQYF. DNA of the CDR3: TGTGCCAGCAGGTCCGGACTACTAGATACGCAGTATTTT.

This clone was detected a few times. The chain links TRBV5-1 to TRBJ1-4, with D hard to call. The CDR3 is 14 amino acids. The V end lost 0 bases, the J end lost 4 bases, and 7 bases lay between the germline ends. From germline, CDR1 is SGHRS and CDR2 YFSETQ. CDR3 loop: CASSLDPSNEKLFF. The CDR3 nucleotides are TGCGCCAGCAGCTTGGACCCGAGTAATGAAAAACTGTTTTTT.

This clone was seen a few times. The chain carries TRBV9 and TRBJ1-6; D unresolved. This CDR3 is built from 13 residues. Trimming took off 0 bases at V and 10 bases at J, with 8 bases between the two ends. Germline values: CDR1 SGDLS, CDR2 YYNGEE. The CDR3 coding sequence is TGTGCCAGCAGCGTAGGGGCCCAATCACCCCTCCACTTT. Translated: CASSVGAQSPLHF.

This clone was observed once. The J gene is TRBJ1-6, the V gene TRBV27; D is uncertain. CDR3 length equals 16 residues. V was pared by 3 bases and J by 5 bases, with 14 bases between. Germline CDR1 is MNHEY and CDR2 is SMNVEV (reference sequence). The CDR3 loop reads CASSFYGNTNNSPLHF. The CDR3 DNA reads as TGTGCCAGCAGTTTTTACGGGAATACTAATAATTCACCCCTCCACTTT.